These 27 T cell receptor beta chains came from one sample sequenced in a study of response to subunit inactivated influenza vaccine. MiXCR, applied by TCRdb to the RT-PCR reads, yields one record per CDR3 protein. This table has about 500,000 distinct CDR3 sequences, about 15% appearing once. The sequencing used CD4+ T cells sorted from PBMCs, collected around 2 years after vaccination. The receptors derive from a man aged 45-69 years who received an inactivated influenza vaccine.

This clonotype has only a few counts. The chain uses TRBV28 and TRBJ2-1; maybe TRBD1 (5 bases). CDR1 MDHEN and CDR2 SYDVKM come from the germline V gene. V was clipped by 1 base and J by 8 bases, with 12 bases between them. The CDR3 spans 14 residues. The chain's CDR3 is CASSLFSRVDEQFF. DNA for the CDR3: TGTGCCAGCAGTTTATTTAGCAGGGTAGATGAGCAGTTCTTC.

The chain is built from TRBV20-1 and TRBJ2-7; the match to TRBD2 covers 7 bases. V shed 3 bases, J shed 4 bases, and the junction held 6 bases outside the gene matches. The CDR3 is made up of 13 amino acids. Germline assignment: CDR1 DFQATT and CDR2 SNEGSKA (reference sequence). CDR3 residues: CSASTSGIYEQYF. CDR3 bases: TGCAGTGCTAGTACGAGCGGGATTTACGAGCAGTACTTC.

This clonotype has ten or more counts. The chain uses TRBV20-1 and TRBJ2-5; 8 bases fit TRBD1. This CDR3 spans 12 amino acids. V shed 5 bases and J 6 bases; nucleotides not matched to a gene: 5. CDR1 is DFQATT and CDR2 is SNEGSKA in the germline V gene (reference sequence). CDR3 region: CSAHRGSKTQYF. The DNA for the CDR3 is TGCAGTGCTCACAGGGGGAGTAAGACCCAGTACTTC.

The chain combines TRBV20-1 with TRBJ1-5, with 7 bases aligning to TRBD1. Germline assignment: CDR1 DFQATT and CDR2 SNEGSKA (reference sequence). CDR3 length: 11 amino acids. The CDR3 sequence: CRGTDYQPQHF. As DNA, the CDR3 is TGCAGGGGGACAGACTATCAGCCCCAGCATTTT.

The V gene is TRBV3-1, the J gene TRBJ2-7, with 11 bases aligning to TRBD1. J gave up 3 bases and V 1 base, and 2 bases lay outside the gene matches. CDR3 length: 15 amino acids. CDR1 and CDR2 (germline): LGHDT, YNNKEL (reference sequence). The CDR3 region is CASSQGDRGIYEQYF. The CDR3 bases are TGTGCCAGCAGCCAAGGGGACAGGGGGATCTACGAGCAGTACTTC.

Only a few counts were recorded for this clonotype. This chain joins TRBV10-3 and TRBJ2-5, with a possible D match to TRBD2 (6 bases). CDR1 is ENHRY and CDR2 is SYGVKD in the germline V gene. Trimming pared 2 bases from V and 2 bases from J, leaving 18 bases between. The CDR3 is 17 amino acids. The CDR3 region is CAISEKGGLSWQETQYF. The CDR3, as DNA: TGTGCCATCAGTGAGAAAGGAGGGTTATCTTGGCAAGAGACCCAGTACTTC.

The V gene is TRBV11-1, the J gene TRBJ2-7, with 9 nucleotides matching TRBD1. The trim removed 2 bases at V and 3 bases at J, leaving 5 bases unmatched. This CDR3 region has 15 residues. Looked up from germline, CDR1 is SGHAT and CDR2 is FQDESV (reference sequence). CDR3 in amino acids: CASSLLGTGIYEQYF. DNA of the CDR3: TGTGCCAGCAGCTTATTGGGGACAGGGATCTACGAGCAGTACTTC.

This clonotype was counted between two and nine times. The chain carries TRBV3-1 and TRBJ1-1; possible D gene TRBD1, 5 bases. The CDR3 loop spans 17 amino acids. Trimming left V 1 base short and J 0 bases short, with 15 bases between. CDR1 is LGHDT, CDR2 YNNKEL, per germline (reference sequence). In DNA, the CDR3 is TGTGCCAGCAGCCAAGTTCCGGGACCCACCTTGAACACTGAAGCTTTCTTT. Protein sequence: CASSQVPGPTLNTEAFF.

The gene calls are TRBV20-1 and TRBJ2-1, with 14 bases matching TRBD2. V was clipped by 1 base and J by 6 bases; unmatched bases: 8. Germline V gene sequence: CDR1 DFQATT, CDR2 SNEGSKA (reference sequence). There are 17 residues in the CDR3. The CDR3 reads CSARGLTGLAGVNEQFF. CDR3 DNA sequence: TGCAGTGCTAGAGGTCTTACGGGACTAGCGGGAGTCAATGAGCAGTTCTTC.

This clonotype was seen only once. The V call is TRBV10-3, the J call TRBJ2-1, with unresolved D. Per germline, CDR1 ENHRY and CDR2 SYGVKD. Trimming cost V 2 bases and J 11 bases, with 4 bases left between them. There are 10 residues in the CDR3. The CDR3 DNA reads TGTGCCATCAGTGAGGGGAAGCAGTTCTTC. This gives the protein CAISEGKQFF.

The table lists this clonotype with many counts. V gene TRBV27 combines with J gene TRBJ1-1; 9 bases are a match to TRBD1. The ends lost 5 bases at V and 1 base at J; junction bases unmatched: 5. This CDR3 is built from 15 residues. Germline CDR1 and CDR2: MNHEY and SMNVEV (reference sequence). CDR3 nucleotide sequence: TGTGCCAGCAGTGTACGGGGACAGGGGAACACTGAAGCTTTCTTT. This codes for CASSVRGQGNTEAFF.

This clonotype was picked up many times. The J gene is TRBJ2-7, the V gene TRBV3-1; TRBD1 matches 9 bases. Germline V gives CDR1 LGHDT, CDR2 YNNKEL (reference sequence). The trim removed 0 bases at V and 2 bases at J, leaving 5 bases unmatched. The CDR3 sequence is 16 residues long. The chain's CDR3 is CASSQEPGQGAYEQYF. In DNA, the CDR3 is TGTGCCAGCAGCCAAGAACCGGGACAGGGCGCCTACGAGCAGTACTTC.

This clonotype occurred a few times. This chain links TRBV29-1 with TRBJ2-1, with D unresolved. V was clipped by 3 bases and J by 0 bases, with 12 bases between them. Germline V gene sequence: CDR1 SQVTM, CDR2 ANQGSEA. This CDR3 is built from 15 residues. The DNA of the CDR3 is TGCAGCGTTGAGGGCACCGATAGCTCCTACAATGAGCAGTTCTTC. This codes for CSVEGTDSSYNEQFF.

This clonotype has ten or more counts. V gene TRBV7-8 combines with J gene TRBJ1-2, with unresolved D. The CDR3 totals 15 residues. The germline gives CDR1 SGHVS, CDR2 FQNEAQ. Trimming removed 6 bases from V and 4 bases from J, with 18 bases in between. The CDR3 spells CASSNPERGVYGYTF. The CDR3 DNA is TGTGCCAGCAGTAACCCGGAGAGAGGTGTCTATGGCTACACCTTC.

V is TRBV18 and J is TRBJ2-1; 9 positions match TRBD1. The CDR3 is 15 amino acids. V was pared by 4 bases and J by 6 bases, with 7 bases of the junction left unmatched. From germline, CDR1 is KGHSH and CDR2 LQKENI. The CDR3 sequence is CASSLSTGGPNEQFF. The CDR3 DNA reads TGTGCCAGCTCACTCTCGACAGGGGGTCCCAATGAGCAGTTCTTC. The variable domain in full, with the rest retrieved from reference TRBV18 and TRBJ2-1, is NAGVMQNPRHLVRRRGQEARLRCSPMKGHSHVYWYRQLPEEGLKFMVYLQKENIIDESGMPKERFSAEFPKEGPSILRIQQVVRGDSAAYFCASSLSTGGPNEQFFGPGTRLTVL.

The V gene is TRBV3-1, the J gene TRBJ2-1; TRBD2 aligns across 7 bases. V trimming: 5 bases; J trimming: 8 bases; junction bases outside the gene matches: 6. Germline V CDR1 and CDR2: LGHDT, YNNKEL (reference sequence). The CDR3 is 13 amino acids. The CDR3 nucleotides are TGTGCCAGCAGCGGGAGGGCCGTGGATGAGCAGTTCTTC. Its translation is CASSGRAVDEQFF.

The J gene is TRBJ1-4, the V gene TRBV15, with D possibly being TRBD1 (5 bases). V was pared by 1 base and J by 4 bases, with 7 bases between. This CDR3 comprises 14 residues. The germline V gene has CDR1 LNHNV and CDR2 YYDKDF (reference sequence). For the CDR3, the DNA is TGTGCCACCAGCAGAGGACAGTTTAATGAAAAACTGTTTTTT. The encoded protein is CATSRGQFNEKLFF.

This clonotype appeared a few times. The rearrangement joins TRBV3-1 to TRBJ2-2; TRBD2 matches 14 bases. Germline CDR1 reads LGHDT; CDR2 reads YNNKEL (reference sequence). The CDR3 sequence is 16 residues long. V lost 4 bases, J lost 7 bases, and 5 bases stayed unmatched. Written as DNA, the CDR3 is TGTGCCAGCAGCCGACTAGCGGGGGGGCTTGGCGGGGAGCTGTTTTTT. It codes for CASSRLAGGLGGELFF.

The CDR3 loop reads CASSRFPMNTEAFF. The CDR3 DNA reads TGCGCCAGCAGCAGGTTCCCGATGAACACTGAAGCTTTCTTT. V usage is TRBV5-1 and J usage is TRBJ1-1; D gene uncertain. The CDR3 has 14 residues. Per germline, CDR1 SGHRS and CDR2 YFSETQ. V was cut by 4 bases and J by 0 bases, with 10 bases left in between. Looking up the rest from reference TRBV5-1 and TRBJ1-1 gives the full variable domain: KAGVTQTPRYLIKTRGQQVTLSCSPISGHRSVSWYQQTPGQGLQFLFEYFSETQRNKGNFPGRFSGRQFSNSRSEMNVSTLELGDSALYLCASSRFPMNTEAFFGQGTRLTVV.

The sample holds a few counts of this clonotype. This chain uses TRBV29-1 with TRBJ1-2; D is possibly TRBD1 (5 bases). The CDR3 totals 13 residues. Per the germline V gene, CDR1 is SQVTM and CDR2 is ANQGSEA. V lost 5 bases and J 4 bases, leaving 14 bases between the germline ends. The CDR3 reads CSVRIAGPYGYTF. In nucleotides, the CDR3 is TGCAGCGTTCGAATTGCGGGGCCCTATGGCTACACCTTC.

The rearrangement joins TRBV28 to TRBJ1-6, with D maybe TRBD1 (6 bases). Germline V gives CDR1 MDHEN, CDR2 SYDVKM. This CDR3 comprises 15 residues. The V end was cut by 6 bases, the J end by 7 bases, with 16 bases between. The CDR3 protein is CASRGSGARNSPLHF. DNA of the CDR3: TGTGCCAGCAGGGGGTCAGGGGCTCGGAATTCACCCCTCCACTTT.

This sequence joins TRBV29-1 and TRBJ1-1; 7 nucleotides align to TRBD1. V gave up 5 bases and J gave up 4 bases; unmatched junction bases: 4. The V gene's germline CDR1 is SQVTM and CDR2 ANQGSEA. The CDR3 runs 12 residues. The CDR3 protein is CSVPGGSTEAFF. The CDR3 DNA sequence: TGCAGCGTTCCAGGGGGGTCCACTGAAGCTTTCTTT.

This clonotype turned up a few times. The chain carries TRBV6-2 or TRBV6-3 and TRBJ2-4; D is unresolved. V shed 6 bases and J shed 4 bases, with 16 bases lying between them. This CDR3 spans 15 amino acids. Per the germline V gene, CDR1 is MNHEY and CDR2 is SVGEGT. This CDR3 is CASSPSRVLKNIQYF. The CDR3 coding sequence is TGTGCCAGCAGCCCTTCCCGGGTCCTTAAAAACATTCAGTACTTC.

The CDR3 DNA reads as TGTGCCAGCAGCCACGGGACAGGGAGCGAGCAGTACGTC. Residues: CASSHGTGSEQYV. The rearrangement joins TRBV3-1 to TRBJ2-7, with 9 bases matching TRBD1. CDR3 length: 13 residues. Germline loops: CDR1 LGHDT, CDR2 YNNKEL (reference sequence). V was pared by 3 bases and J by 6 bases, with 3 bases of the junction left unmatched.

This sequence joins TRBV20-1 and TRBJ2-2; 10 bases are shared with TRBD1. Germline V gives CDR1 DFQATT, CDR2 SNEGSKA (reference sequence). The CDR3 length is 16 residues. The J segment lost 5 bases and the V segment lost 0 bases, leaving 6 bases of the junction unmatched. The CDR3 region is CSARDDRGRSTGELFF. CDR3 DNA: TGCAGTGCTAGAGACGACAGGGGGCGGAGTACCGGGGAGCTGTTTTTT.

Comments on this clonotype: The germline gene is not matched at one end of the junction; a read error may be the cause. The J gene is TRBJ2-7, the V gene TRBV12-3 or TRBV12-4, with D possibly being TRBD1 (5 bases). CDR3 length: 12 residues. This chain's CDR3 is CASSSGRTSLGF. In DNA, the CDR3 is TGTGCCAGCAGTTCAGGGCGGACCAGTTTGGGCTTC.

The table lists this clonotype with many counts. The chain couples TRBV7-9 to TRBJ1-2; no clear D. CDR3 length: 13 residues. Trimming cost V 2 bases and J 6 bases, with 10 bases left between them. Germline CDR1 reads SEHNR; CDR2 reads FQNEAQ (reference sequence). CDR3 DNA: TGTGCCAGCAGCTTACCCCGAAGGGATGGCTACACCTTC. The encoded protein is CASSLPRRDGYTF.